The 10 T cell receptor beta chains below were found in one sample sequenced in a study of technical replicates of blood from several donors. Assay: immunoSEQ multiplex PCR; the TCRdb copy retains only in-frame clones and omits some. The sample holds 65,000 to 95,000 clones, approximately 96% seen once. Sequenced material: T cells isolated from PBMCs. The receptors were sampled from a human donor in good health.

The table lists this clone with a few counts. The genes are TRBV11-2 and TRBJ1-1; a weak D match, TRBD1 (5 bases). V shed 6 bases and J shed 2 bases, with 7 bases lying between them. CDR1 is SGHAT and CDR2 is FQNNGV in the germline V gene. This CDR3 has 12 amino acids. CDR3 residues: CASRGLNTEAFF. The CDR3 bases are TGTGCCAGCAGGGGGCTAAACACTGAAGCTTTCTTT.

The V call is TRBV5-1, the J call TRBJ2-1, with a possible D match to TRBD1 (6 bases). The ends were cut back, 4 bases at V and 7 bases at J, with 9 bases in the middle. The CDR3 consists of 12 residues. The germline CDR1 and CDR2 sequences are SGHRS and YFSETQ. The CDR3: CASSRGGNEQFF. The CDR3 DNA is TGCGCCAGCAGCAGAGGGGGAAATGAGCAGTTCTTC.

The chain links TRBV7-9 to TRBJ2-3; TRBD2 agrees at 11 bases. From germline, CDR1 is SEHNR and CDR2 FQNEAQ (reference sequence). This CDR3 region has 13 residues. Trimming at V came to 5 bases and at J to 13 bases, leaving 8 bases not matched to a gene. CDR3 sequence: CASSTLLAGEEYF. In DNA form, the CDR3 reads TGTGCCAGCAGCACCCTACTAGCGGGAGAAGAGTATTTT.

This chain uses TRBV7-9 with TRBJ2-3, with D maybe TRBD1 (5 bases). Trimming took 5 bases from V and 5 from J, leaving 14 bases between them. The CDR3 length is 14 residues. Germline assignment: CDR1 SEHNR and CDR2 FQNEAQ (reference sequence). This chain's CDR3 is CASSISAGLDTQYF. The CDR3 DNA sequence: TGTGCCAGCAGCATTAGTGCAGGGTTAGATACGCAGTATTTT.

The CDR3, as DNA: TGTGCCAGCAGGCCCCGACAGGGGGCGAAGGGCTACACCTTC. Its protein is CASRPRQGAKGYTF. The V and J genes are TRBV6-5 and TRBJ1-2; 10 bases match TRBD1. The CDR3 length is 14 residues. V dropped 6 bases and J dropped 8; count of bases not matched to a gene: 9. Looked up from germline, CDR1 is MNHEY and CDR2 is SVGAGI.

The chain employs TRBV7-8 and TRBJ2-1; D gene unclear. The germline V and J ends were trimmed by 8 bases and 7 bases, with 12 bases remaining between them. The CDR3 runs 12 residues. From germline, CDR1 is SGHVS and CDR2 FQNEAQ. The CDR3 bases are TGTGCCAGCGGCAAAGTCCGAAATGAGCAGTTCTTC. It specifies CASGKVRNEQFF.

CDR3 DNA sequence: TGTGCCAGCAGGCCCGACGGGGGGCAAAGTGAAAAACTGTTTTTT. It specifies CASRPDGGQSEKLFF. V is TRBV28 and J is TRBJ1-4, with D tentatively TRBD1 (6 bases). CDR1 MDHEN and CDR2 SYDVKM come from the germline V gene. V was clipped by 6 bases and J by 7 bases, with 18 bases between them. This CDR3 is built from 15 residues.

The V and J genes are TRBV7-9 and TRBJ2-5; 10 positions agree with TRBD2. Germline assignment: CDR1 SEHNR and CDR2 FQNEAQ (reference sequence). With V trimmed by 5 bases and J by 4 bases, 7 bases remained unmatched. The CDR3 has 15 amino acids. CDR3: CASSPQLAGRETQYF. The DNA of the CDR3 is TGTGCCAGCAGCCCCCAACTAGCGGGAAGAGAGACCCAGTACTTC.

The chain joins TRBV30 to TRBJ2-1, with TRBD2 identical over 9 bases. The junction had 8 bases not matched to a gene; V was cut back by 3 bases and J by 8 bases. From germline, CDR1 is GTSNPN and CDR2 SVGIG (reference sequence). This CDR3 has 14 amino acids. The CDR3 loop is CAWRSETSGYEQFF. CDR3 bases: TGTGCCTGGAGATCGGAGACTAGCGGATATGAGCAGTTCTTC.

The V gene is TRBV29-1, the J gene TRBJ2-3, with 7 bases that match TRBD2. Germline trimming cut 3 bases from V and 5 bases from J; bases unmatched to any gene: 8. From germline, CDR1 is SQVTM and CDR2 ANQGSEA. The CDR3 totals 14 residues. The CDR3 DNA sequence: TGCAGCGTTGATGGGGCGGGGGATATAGATACGCAGTATTTT. It is translated as CSVDGAGDIDTQYF.